Presented here are 13 T cell receptor beta chains from one specimen sequenced in a study of cytomegalovirus exposure and HLA in healthy donors. PCR was performed using 60 Vbeta and 13 Jbeta primers. Sequencing used immunoSEQ multiplex PCR; TCRdb keeps in-frame clones, though not all of them. The table counts around 200,000 clones; roughly 0.83% lies in the top ten. Sequenced material: PBMCs. These receptors were taken from a woman aged 18-29 years in good health and CMV-seropositive.

The rearrangement links TRBV7-3 to TRBJ2-3, with 15 positions matching TRBD2. Trimming at V came to 5 bases and at J to 2 bases, leaving 8 bases not matched to a gene. The CDR3 is made up of 18 amino acids. Germline V lookup: CDR1 SGHTA, CDR2 FQGTGA. This CDR3 is CASSPRTSGGEFTDTQYF. The CDR3 nucleotides are TGTGCCAGCAGCCCCCGGACTAGCGGGGGGGAGTTCACAGATACGCAGTATTTT.

The chain links TRBV19 to TRBJ2-1, with unresolved D. V was cut by 5 bases and J by 0 bases, with 20 bases left in between. CDR1 is LNHDA, CDR2 SQIVND, per germline (reference sequence). The CDR3 has 18 residues. The CDR3 region has the DNA TGTGCCAGTAGTTTTTTCCCCGGTCGATTGAGCTCCTACAATGAGCAGTTCTTC. Amino acids: CASSFFPGRLSSYNEQFF.

This chain connects TRBV9 to TRBJ2-7; unclear D gene. The germline CDR1 and CDR2 sequences are SGDLS and YYNGEE. CDR3 length equals 11 residues. Trimming stripped 8 bases from V and 11 bases from J, with 17 bases between. This CDR3 is CARVLVTREYF. The CDR3 DNA sequence: TGTGCCAGGGTCTTGGTGACTCGGGAGTACTTC. Complete variable domain (other parts from reference TRBV9 and TRBJ2-7): DSGVTQTPKHLITATGQRVTLRCSPRSGDLSVYWYQQSLDQGLQFLIQYYNGEERAKGNILERFSAQQFPDLHSELNLSSLELGDSALYFCARVLVTREYFGPGTRLTVT.

This chain joins TRBV19 and TRBJ2-2; D not certain. V was clipped by 3 bases and J by 1 base, with 6 bases between them. The CDR3 has 14 residues. The germline gives CDR1 LNHDA, CDR2 SQIVND (reference sequence). CDR3 bases: TGTGCCAGTAGTATCTATCAGAACACCGGGGAGCTGTTTTTT. As protein: CASSIYQNTGELFF. The full variable domain, completed using reference TRBV19 and TRBJ2-2, is DGGITQSPKYLFRKEGQNVTLSCEQNLNHDAMYWYRQDPGQGLRLIYYSQIVNDFQKGDIAEGYSVSREKKESFPLTVTSAQKNPTAFYLCASSIYQNTGELFFGEGSRLTVL.

The chain carries TRBV19 and TRBJ1-1, with 9 bases fitting TRBD1. The V gene end was trimmed by 7 bases and the J gene end by 1 base; junction bases not matched to a gene: 4. The V gene's germline CDR1 is LNHDA and CDR2 SQIVND (reference sequence). This CDR3 has 14 residues. CDR3 in amino acids: CASTQGQGNTEAFF. The CDR3 coding sequence is TGTGCCAGTACCCAGGGACAGGGGAACACTGAAGCTTTCTTT. Variable domain in full (rest from reference TRBV19 and TRBJ1-1): DGGITQSPKYLFRKEGQNVTLSCEQNLNHDAMYWYRQDPGQGLRLIYYSQIVNDFQKGDIAEGYSVSREKKESFPLTVTSAQKNPTAFYLCASTQGQGNTEAFFGQGTRLTVV.

CDR3 in amino acids: CSVNRDRVSNEQFF. CDR3 DNA sequence: TGCAGCGTGAACCGGGACAGGGTATCGAATGAGCAGTTCTTC. The V call is TRBV29-1, the J call TRBJ2-1; 9 nucleotides line up with TRBD1. This CDR3 has 14 residues. CDR1 SQVTM and CDR2 ANQGSEA come from the germline V gene. V was pared by 6 bases and J by 7 bases, with 10 bases of the junction left unmatched.

CDR3 region: CASSLFSGQAYF. The CDR3 DNA is TGTGCCAGCAGCTTATTCTCCGGACAGGCTTACTTC. The V and J genes are TRBV11-1 and TRBJ2-7; the match to TRBD1 covers 7 bases. J lost 13 bases, V lost 2 bases, and 8 bases had no gene match. The CDR3 is made up of 12 amino acids. CDR1 is SGHAT, CDR2 FQDESV, per germline (reference sequence).

This chain joins TRBV7-3 and TRBJ1-2; 8 nucleotides align to TRBD1. This CDR3 has 13 residues. Germline V gene data show CDR1 as SGHTA and CDR2 as FQGTGA. With 4 bases clipped from V and 6 bases from J, the junction kept 4 bases outside the gene matches. The CDR3 is CASSSGQGHGYTF. The CDR3 DNA reads as TGTGCCAGCAGCTCCGGACAGGGCCATGGCTACACCTTC.

The V gene is TRBV18, the J gene TRBJ2-7; 7 bases align to TRBD1. Per the germline V gene, CDR1 is KGHSH and CDR2 is LQKENI. CDR3 size: 15 residues. J gave up 0 bases and V 3 bases, and 5 bases lay outside the gene matches. CDR3 DNA: TGTGCCAGCTCACCGCAGGGACAGACCTCCTACGAGCAGTACTTC. Amino acids: CASSPQGQTSYEQYF.

The genes are TRBV15 and TRBJ2-5; D gene uncertain. The J call is uncertain, as TRBJ2-7 better fits the DNA end. Germline lookup yields CDR1 LNHNV and CDR2 YYDKDF (reference sequence). This CDR3 is built from 15 residues. CDR3 DNA: TGTGCCACCAGCAGAGGTGTCCCCAGGTCCTACGAGCAGTACTTC. This sequence encodes CATSRGVPRSYEQYF.

The chain is built from TRBV6-1 and TRBJ2-6; 9 nucleotides line up with TRBD2. The junction had 11 bases not matched to a gene; V was cut back by 2 bases and J by 0 bases. The CDR3 sequence is 20 residues long. CDR1 is MNHNS, CDR2 SASEGT, per germline. CDR3: CASSELSGGSLFSGANVLTF. CDR3 nucleotides: TGTGCCAGCAGTGAATTGAGCGGGGGGTCTCTCTTCTCTGGGGCCAACGTCCTGACTTTC.

This chain links TRBV19 with TRBJ1-4; possible D gene TRBD1, 5 bases. CDR3 length equals 14 residues. From germline, CDR1 is LNHDA and CDR2 SQIVND (reference sequence). V shed 7 bases and J shed 5 bases, with 14 bases lying between them. The DNA for the CDR3 is TGTGCCAGTACCACCCCCGGGGGAAATGAAAAACTGTTTTTT. Residues: CASTTPGGNEKLFF.

The chain combines TRBV5-8 with TRBJ2-5; tentatively, D is TRBD2 (6 bases). The CDR3 runs 15 residues. The ends were cut back, 3 bases at V and 1 base at J, with 13 bases in the middle. Germline CDR1 and CDR2: SGHTS and YDEGEE. The DNA of the CDR3 is TGTGCCAGCAGCTCCCCGGGGGTAGGCCAAGAGACCCAGTACTTC. This encodes CASSSPGVGQETQYF. Complete variable domain (other parts from reference TRBV5-8 and TRBJ2-5): EAGVTQSPTHLIKTRGQQATLRCSPISGHTSVYWYQQALGLGLQFLLWYDEGEERNRGNFPPRFSGRQFPNYSSELNVNALELEDSALYLCASSSPGVGQETQYFGPGTRLLVL.